This TCR beta chain was recovered during a study of T cell repertoires in aging, cancer and after chemotherapy. As for this clonotype: Antigen specificity is unknown.

TCR beta rearrangements were amplified from peripheral blood genomic DNA. The study's findings and limits: Untreated cancer patients had significantly lower blood TCR diversity than age-matched healthy donors.

TRB rearrangements spanning V, D and J were amplified using mixed TRB-A/B primers. A single record per CDR3 protein comes from TCRdb applying MiXCR to the multiplex PCR reads. This table holds around 13,000 distinct CDR3 sequences, less than 40% found once. The CDR3 loop spans 14 amino acids. The germline V gene has CDR1 MNHNY and CDR2 SVGAGI (reference sequence). The V and J ends lost 6 bases and 7 bases, in that order; junction bases with no gene match: 7. This sequence was found in a human donor in good health. The donor label of this sample is uncertain. Specimen: blood. V is TRBV6-6 and J is TRBJ1-1; TRBD1 agrees at 11 bases. For the CDR3, the DNA is TGTGCCAGCAGGGACCGGGACAGGGGGGTTGAAGCTTTCTTT. Its protein product is CASRDRDRGVEAFF.